This T cell receptor (beta chain) was obtained from a study of T cell responses to AZD1222 COVID-19 vaccine. Study results and caveats: Among the donors, most were white British and more were female, and clonal diversity was possibly underestimated. A reported finding is that nearly half of spike-specific TCRs target unmutated variant regions.

The CDR3 is 15 residues long. The V gene's germline CDR1 is SGHDT and CDR2 YYEEEE. V lost 1 base, J lost 7 bases, and 17 bases lay in between. In the case of this clone: Its specificity is unknown.

The repertoire was sequenced with immunoSEQ multiplex PCR; TCRdb's copy has only in-frame clones and lacks some. The data hold approximately 200,000 clones, with roughly 90% observed a single time. This TCR came from an adult who received the AZD1222 COVID-19 vaccine. Sequences were derived from peripheral blood, sampled 28 days after the second AZD1222 dose. The V call is TRBV5-6, the J call TRBJ1-2, with TRBD1 as a possible D gene (6 bases). This CDR3 is CASSLRVTGRGGYTF. CDR3 DNA: TGTGCCAGCAGCTTGAGAGTTACAGGGCGGGGTGGCTACACCTTC.